The 10 T cell receptor beta chains in this list originate from one sample, sequenced in a study of cytomegalovirus exposure and HLA in healthy donors. Researchers ran the PCR with 60 Vbeta and 13 Jbeta primers. Some clones are missing from TCRdb's copy, which holds only in-frame ones; the method was immunoSEQ multiplex PCR. This table holds over 100,000 clones. The sequenced sample was PBMCs. Every receptor here comes from a man younger than 35 in good health and CMV-seronegative.

CDR3 residues: CASSPAGTGDTDTQYF. The CDR3 coding sequence is TGTGCCAGCAGTCCCGCTGGGACAGGGGACACAGATACGCAGTATTTT. The chain uses TRBV28 and TRBJ2-3, with 10 nucleotides matching TRBD1. Losses at the gene ends were 5 bases for V and 2 bases for J; bases not matched to a gene: 7. CDR3 length: 16 amino acids. Per the germline V gene, CDR1 is MDHEN and CDR2 is SYDVKM.

The V call is TRBV4-3, the J call TRBJ2-1, with TRBD2 identical over 12 bases. CDR3 length: 16 residues. V shed 1 base and J 8 bases; nucleotides not matched to a gene: 6. Germline CDR1 and CDR2: LGHNA and YSLEER. The CDR3 loop reads CASSQVVLAGGHEQFF. CDR3 DNA sequence: TGCGCCAGCAGCCAAGTGGTCCTAGCGGGGGGGCATGAGCAGTTCTTC.

This chain uses TRBV5-6 with TRBJ1-2, with D possibly matching TRBD1 (5 bases). In germline, CDR1 is SGHDT, CDR2 YYEEEE. This CDR3 comprises 12 residues. The ends were cut back, 4 bases at V and 4 bases at J, with 8 bases in the middle. CDR3: CASSLDTYGYTF. The CDR3 DNA reads as TGTGCCAGCAGCCTGGACACCTATGGCTACACCTTC.

This chain uses TRBV11-2 with TRBJ2-1, with D tentatively TRBD2 (5 bases). The CDR3 length is 18 residues. V was pared by 5 bases and J by 1 base, with 21 bases between. From germline, CDR1 is SGHAT and CDR2 FQNNGV. The CDR3 DNA follows: TGTGCCAGCAGCACCTTCGGAGTGCCGGGATGGTCCTACAATGAGCAGTTCTTC. Protein: CASSTFGVPGWSYNEQFF.

V is TRBV29-1 and J is TRBJ1-1; D unresolved. The germline gives CDR1 SQVTM, CDR2 ANQGSEA. V lost 4 bases to trimming and J lost 3 bases, with 15 bases between them. The CDR3 length is 14 residues. The CDR3 bases are TGCAGCGTTGGGTTCGGAGAAACGGACACTGAAGCTTTCTTT. Amino acids: CSVGFGETDTEAFF.

The chain is built from TRBV7-2 and TRBJ1-6, with D perhaps matching TRBD1 (5 bases). CDR1 is SGHTA, CDR2 FQGNSA, per germline. V was shortened by 3 bases and J by 14 bases, with 17 bases between the two germline ends. This CDR3 has 14 residues. The CDR3 coding sequence is TGTGCCAGCAGCTTTATTGGACATGGGCATACCCTCCACTTT. Encoded protein: CASSFIGHGHTLHF.

The chain uses TRBV7-9 and TRBJ1-2; D is unclear. The CDR3 totals 13 residues. The V end lost 2 bases, the J end lost 2 bases, and 6 bases lay between the germline ends. The germline V gene has CDR1 SEHNR and CDR2 FQNEAQ (reference sequence). The CDR3 coding sequence is TGTGCCAGCAGCTTACTGGAGAACTATGGCTACACCTTC. Protein product: CASSLLENYGYTF.

This chain uses TRBV15 with TRBJ1-4, with 10 bases lining up with TRBD1. The CDR3 covers 16 residues. The V segment lost 1 base and the J segment 5 bases; nucleotides outside the gene matches: 4. Germline values: CDR1 LNHNV, CDR2 YYDKDF (reference sequence). CDR3 sequence: CATSRGDRGNNEKLFF. Written as DNA, the CDR3 is TGTGCCACCAGCAGAGGGGACAGGGGAAACAATGAAAAACTGTTTTTT.

V gene TRBV6-4 combines with J gene TRBJ1-1; D may be TRBD1 (6 bases). The CDR3 has 14 amino acids. V gave up 6 bases and J gave up 1 base, with 12 bases separating them. The V gene's germline CDR1 is MRHNA and CDR2 SNTAGT. The CDR3 reads CASRLTGKNTEAFF. In DNA, the CDR3 is TGTGCCAGCAGACTGACAGGAAAGAACACTGAAGCTTTCTTT.

This rearrangement joins TRBV18 to TRBJ1-1; possible D gene TRBD1, 5 bases. The germline CDR1 and CDR2 sequences are KGHSH and LQKENI. The CDR3 runs 14 residues. The V end was cut by 3 bases, the J end by 0 bases, with 8 bases between. CDR3 DNA sequence: TGTGCCAGCTCACCCGACAGCCTGAACACTGAAGCTTTCTTT. Its protein product is CASSPDSLNTEAFF.